This TCR beta chain was identified in a study of T cells after yellow fever vaccination. The CDR3 covers 14 residues. By 5'RACE template switching, TCR cDNA was produced, with a universal primer site and UMIs added in the process. TCRdb analysed the 5' RACE reads with MiXCR anew, one entry per CDR3 protein. The sample yields roughly 350,000 distinct CDR3 sequences, over 3.5% seen once. This sequence was found in a man aged 18 to 30 who received the YFV17D yellow fever vaccine. Sequencing was performed on PBMCs, taken 5 days after the yellow fever booster vaccination. The V call is TRBV21-1, the J call TRBJ1-1. TRBV21-1 is reported as a pseudogene. The DNA for the CDR3 is TGTGCCAGCAGCAAAAAGATGATGAACACTGAAGCTTTCTTT. It codes for CASSKKMMNTEAFF.